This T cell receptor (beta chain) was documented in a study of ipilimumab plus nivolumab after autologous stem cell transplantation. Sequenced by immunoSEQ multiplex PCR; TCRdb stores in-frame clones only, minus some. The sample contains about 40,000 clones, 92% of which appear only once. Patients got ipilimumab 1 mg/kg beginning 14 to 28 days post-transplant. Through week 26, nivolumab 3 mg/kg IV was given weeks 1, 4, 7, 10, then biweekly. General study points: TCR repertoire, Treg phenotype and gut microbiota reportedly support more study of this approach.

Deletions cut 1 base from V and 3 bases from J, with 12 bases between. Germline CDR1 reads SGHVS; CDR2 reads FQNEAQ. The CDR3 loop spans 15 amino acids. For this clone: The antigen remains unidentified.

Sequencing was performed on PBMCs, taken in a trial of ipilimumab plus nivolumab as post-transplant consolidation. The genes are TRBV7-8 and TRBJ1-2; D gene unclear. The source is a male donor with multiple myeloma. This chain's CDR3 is CASSLGGRGHYGYTF. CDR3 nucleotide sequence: TGTGCCAGCAGCTTAGGAGGGCGAGGTCACTATGGCTACACCTTC.